These 32 T cell receptor beta chains originate from one sample sequenced in a study of identical twins (dated by TCRdb to between 2015 and 2016). To prepare the library, 5' RACE was applied. TCRdb names Illumina HiSeq 2000 as the instrument used. TCRdb reanalyzed the raw reads on its own, using fastp at Q25 for trimming and MiXCR for clone calling, and kept in-frame beta chains. Rows with a matching CDR3 protein are joined into one entry that keeps the most common DNA and genes. Across this sample there are 430,000 or so distinct CDR3 sequences, with roughly a quarter seen only once. Clones ranked in the top ten supply over 2.5% of the sample. In addition, the sample was reused for a study of T cells expressing NK-cell markers.

Sequencing was carried out using CD4+ T cells sorted from blood. The receptors were sampled from a young woman in good health.

V is TRBV6-5 and J is TRBJ1-5; tentatively, D is TRBD1 (5 bases). V was shortened by 4 bases and J by 0 bases, with 10 bases between the two germline ends. The CDR3 length is 15 residues. CDR1 and CDR2 (germline): MNHEY, SVGAGI. This chain's CDR3 is CASSLAGLSNQPQHF. The CDR3 nucleotides are TGTGCCAGCAGTTTGGCGGGGCTTAGCAATCAGCCCCAGCATTTT.

This clonotype turned up a few times. The rearrangement uses TRBV29-1 and TRBJ2-7; D is possibly TRBD1 (5 bases). The CDR3 length is 15 residues. Germline lookup yields CDR1 SQVTM and CDR2 ANQGSEA. V dropped 7 bases and J dropped 2 bases, with 21 bases sitting between them. DNA for the CDR3: TGCAGCGGCCGTCTAGGCAGGGCCGAGCCCTACGAGCAGTACTTC. This translates into CSGRLGRAEPYEQYF.

The chain is built from TRBV5-1 and TRBJ2-7; no definite D call. Between the trimmed V and J ends, which lost 5 bases and 3 bases, there was a span of 12 bases. Germline V lookup: CDR1 SGHRS, CDR2 YFSETQ. The CDR3 has 13 amino acids. The DNA for the CDR3 is TGCGCCAGCAGTTTAGAGGCGAACTACGAGCAGTACTTC. Its translation is CASSLEANYEQYF.

This rearrangement joins TRBV9 to TRBJ1-1; 9 nucleotides line up with TRBD1. This CDR3 has 15 amino acids. Trimming cost V 2 bases and J 1 base; bases outside gene matches: 3. Germline V CDR1 and CDR2: SGDLS, YYNGEE. Here the CDR3 DNA reads TGTGCCAGCAGCGTTACAGGGGGCAGGAACACTGAAGCTTTCTTT. It is translated as CASSVTGGRNTEAFF.

This clonotype was observed many times. This sequence joins TRBV6-2 or TRBV6-3 and TRBJ2-5; D gene unclear. Trimming pared 4 bases from V and 0 bases from J, leaving 9 bases between. Germline loops: CDR1 MNHEY, CDR2 SVGEGT. CDR3 length: 14 amino acids. DNA of the CDR3: TGTGCCAGCAGTTTTCTTACGGACCAAGAGACCCAGTACTTC. This translates into CASSFLTDQETQYF.

This clonotype was counted only a few times. The chain combines TRBV3-1 with TRBJ2-2, with 8 bases identical to TRBD2. V trimming: 0 bases; J trimming: 6 bases; junction bases outside the gene matches: 12. The CDR3 spans 18 residues. CDR1 and CDR2 from the germline V gene are LGHDT and YNNKEL (reference sequence). The CDR3 DNA is TGTGCCAGCAGCCAAGATCCGGCCGGGACTAGAAGGGCCGGGGAGCTGTTTTTT. Protein: CASSQDPAGTRRAGELFF. The full variable domain, with the rest looked up from reference TRBV3-1 and TRBJ2-2, is DTAVSQTPKYLVTQMGNDKSIKCEQNLGHDTMYWYKQDSKKFLKIMFSYNNKELIINETVPNRFSPKSPDKAHLNLHINSLELGDSAVYFCASSQDPAGTRRAGELFFGEGSRLTVL.

V gene TRBV6-1 combines with J gene TRBJ2-7; D tentatively fits TRBD1 or TRBD2 (7 bases each). CDR3 length equals 12 residues. V lost 11 bases and J lost 2, with 13 bases in between. From germline, CDR1 is MNHNS and CDR2 SASEGT. The CDR3 reads CAAGGAPYEQYF. The CDR3 DNA is TGTGCCGCAGGGGGGGCGCCCTACGAGCAGTACTTC.

This clonotype showed up just a few times. This sequence joins TRBV2 and TRBJ2-5; TRBD1 agrees at 7 bases. With 5 bases clipped from V and 5 bases from J, the junction kept 11 bases outside the gene matches. The CDR3 runs to 15 residues. Germline CDR1 and CDR2: SNHLY and FYNNEI. The CDR3 sequence: CASSFYPGGSETQYF. As DNA, the CDR3 is TGTGCCAGCAGTTTTTACCCAGGGGGTAGCGAGACCCAGTACTTC.

The chain joins TRBV7-6 to TRBJ2-7; 10 bases line up with TRBD2. Unmatched junction bases numbered 10, after V lost 1 base and J lost 7 bases. The length of the CDR3 is 16 residues. The germline gives CDR1 SGHVS, CDR2 FNYEAQ. CDR3 residues: CASSLGLAGVSGEQYF. CDR3 nucleotides: TGTGCCAGCAGCTTAGGGCTAGCGGGAGTGTCAGGGGAGCAGTACTTC.

The chain recombines TRBV5-1 with TRBJ2-3, with no clear D. This CDR3 has 12 amino acids. In germline, CDR1 is SGHRS, CDR2 YFSETQ. V dropped 2 bases and J dropped 6 bases, with 7 bases sitting between them. This CDR3 is CASSFDRDTQYF. The CDR3 coding sequence is TGCGCCAGCAGCTTTGATAGGGATACGCAGTATTTT. Filled out from reference TRBV5-1 and TRBJ2-3, the complete variable domain reads KAGVTQTPRYLIKTRGQQVTLSCSPISGHRSVSWYQQTPGQGLQFLFEYFSETQRNKGNFPGRFSGRQFSNSRSEMNVSTLELGDSALYLCASSFDRDTQYFGPGTRLTVL.

This clonotype was seen a single time. V is TRBV7-9 and J is TRBJ1-2, with 8 bases fitting TRBD1. V gave up 3 bases and J gave up 5 bases; unmatched junction bases: 5. The CDR3 extends over 14 amino acids. The germline CDR1 and CDR2 sequences are SEHNR and FQNEAQ (reference sequence). The CDR3 region is CASSLTGAYYGYTF. In nucleotides, the CDR3 is TGTGCCAGCAGCTTGACAGGGGCGTATTATGGCTACACCTTC.

V usage is TRBV27 and J usage is TRBJ2-1; D is perhaps TRBD2 (5 bases). The CDR3 is 14 residues long. Germline CDR1 MNHEY, CDR2 SMNVEV (reference sequence). V shed 7 bases and J shed 5 bases, with 15 bases lying between them. The CDR3: CASTPRAGNNEQFF. The CDR3, as DNA: TGTGCCAGCACCCCCCGAGCCGGGAACAATGAGCAGTTCTTC.

This clonotype came up a few times. The chain carries TRBV4-1 and TRBJ2-1; tentative D call: TRBD2 (5 bases). Per germline, CDR1 MGHRA and CDR2 YSYEKL. Trimming cost V 6 bases and J 0 bases, with 18 bases left between them. This CDR3 region has 17 residues. The DNA of the CDR3 is TGCGCCAGCAGGAGTCTTGCGGGCTTAAGCTCCTACAATGAGCAGTTCTTC. The encoded protein is CASRSLAGLSSYNEQFF.

This clonotype was seen more than once but under ten times. The chain has TRBV2 and TRBJ1-1; 7 bases align to TRBD1. This CDR3 has 13 amino acids. The ends lost 6 bases at V and 2 bases at J; junction bases unmatched: 3. Per the germline V gene, CDR1 is SNHLY and CDR2 is FYNNEI. This CDR3 is CASRQGPNTEAFF. The CDR3 DNA reads TGTGCCAGCAGACAGGGGCCCAACACTGAAGCTTTCTTT.

The rearrangement joins TRBV5-6 to TRBJ2-3; 8 bases match TRBD2. From germline, CDR1 is SGHDT and CDR2 YYEEEE. This CDR3 spans 14 amino acids. V shed 2 bases and J 5 bases; nucleotides not matched to a gene: 4. In nucleotides, the CDR3 is TGTGCCAGCAGCTTACCGGGGGGGAGAGATACGCAGTATTTT. This codes for CASSLPGGRDTQYF. Full variable domain (missing parts from reference TRBV5-6 and TRBJ2-3): DAGVTQSPTHLIKTRGQQVTLRCSPKSGHDTVSWYQQALGQGPQFIFQYYEEEERQRGNFPDRFSGHQFPNYSSELNVNALLLGDSALYLCASSLPGGRDTQYFGPGTRLTVL.

This clonotype was counted a few times. The V and J genes are TRBV12-3 or TRBV12-4 and TRBJ1-3; possible D gene TRBD1, 5 bases. The CDR3 extends over 15 amino acids. The V end was cut by 5 bases, the J end by 4 bases, with 15 bases between. CDR3 sequence: CASSGGTSRGNTIYF. CDR3 bases: TGTGCCAGCAGTGGGGGGACCTCGAGAGGAAACACCATATATTTT.

This clonotype was seen only a few times. This chain connects TRBV6-5 to TRBJ2-1; 9 bases are a match to TRBD2. The CDR3 length is 17 residues. With V trimmed by 6 bases and J by 0 bases, 9 bases remained unmatched. Germline values: CDR1 MNHEY, CDR2 SVGAGI. The CDR3 DNA reads TGTGCCAGCAGCTTCTCATGGCGGGGGGGCTCCTACAATGAGCAGTTCTTC. Translating it yields CASSFSWRGGSYNEQFF.

The V gene is TRBV3-1, the J gene TRBJ2-5; D is ambiguous. This CDR3 has 12 amino acids. V was trimmed by 8 bases and J by 2 bases, leaving 9 bases between them. Germline V gene lookup returns CDR1 LGHDT and CDR2 YNNKEL (reference sequence). CDR3 loop: CASRRRQETQYF. DNA of the CDR3: TGTGCCAGCCGGCGGCGGCAAGAGACCCAGTACTTC.

The sample holds a few counts of this clonotype. The V and J genes are TRBV3-1 and TRBJ1-5; D gene ambiguous. The CDR3 spans 20 residues. Germline-derived CDR1 and CDR2 are LGHDT and YNNKEL (reference sequence). The V end was cut by 2 bases, the J end by 0 bases, with 23 bases between. CDR3 nucleotides: TGTGCCAGCAGCCAACTCCCTCCGTACGGGAGACGGTCTAGCAATCAGCCCCAGCATTTT. Protein sequence: CASSQLPPYGRRSSNQPQHF.

This clonotype has a handful of counts. The V and J genes are TRBV10-3 and TRBJ2-5; maybe TRBD2 (6 bases). Looked up from germline, CDR1 is ENHRY and CDR2 is SYGVKD. This CDR3 spans 16 amino acids. Trimming took off 0 bases at V and 4 bases at J, with 15 bases between the two ends. CDR3 nucleotides: TGTGCCATCAGTGAGTCGACTAGTGGGGTCGGAGAGACCCAGTACTTC. The encoded protein is CAISESTSGVGETQYF.

The rearrangement uses TRBV11-2 and TRBJ2-5, with D unclear. The CDR3 runs to 17 residues. Trimming shortened V by 5 bases and J by 0 bases, and 19 bases separated the two germline ends. Germline V CDR1 and CDR2: SGHAT, FQNNGV. This CDR3 is CASSAMRLVGYQETQYF. The CDR3 DNA is TGTGCCAGCAGCGCTATGAGACTCGTCGGGTACCAAGAGACCCAGTACTTC.

This clonotype was counted only a few times. The chain carries TRBV20-1 and TRBJ2-6; no clear D. The germline gives CDR1 DFQATT, CDR2 SNEGSKA (reference sequence). Trimming stripped 3 bases from V and 0 bases from J, with 6 bases between. The CDR3 loop spans 14 amino acids. For the CDR3, the DNA is TGCAGTGCTAGTGCACGCTCTGGGGCCAACGTCCTGACTTTC. Its translation is CSASARSGANVLTF.

The chain links TRBV6-2 or TRBV6-3 to TRBJ1-1, with D unclear. The V gene lost 5 bases and the J gene lost 3 bases, with 13 bases spanning the gap. The length of the CDR3 is 14 residues. Germline CDR1 and CDR2: MNHEY and SVGEGT. The CDR3 protein is CASSKGISDTEAFF. The CDR3 DNA sequence: TGTGCCAGCAGTAAAGGGATATCGGACACTGAAGCTTTCTTT.

This clonotype was seen more than once but under ten times. This chain links TRBV12-3 or TRBV12-4 with TRBJ1-6; D is ambiguous. The CDR3 loop spans 13 amino acids. V lost 2 bases, J lost 5 bases, and 4 bases lay in between. The CDR3 sequence is CASSLTHNSPLHF. The CDR3 DNA follows: TGTGCCAGCAGTTTAACCCATAATTCACCCCTCCACTTT.

The chain employs TRBV20-1 and TRBJ1-1, with a tentative D call TRBD1 (5 bases). Trimming removed 6 bases at V and 3 bases at J, with 17 bases between. Germline lookup yields CDR1 DFQATT and CDR2 SNEGSKA (reference sequence). The CDR3 has 14 residues. CDR3 in DNA: TGCAGTGCGGAAAGGGGCGGGTTGGACACTGAAGCTTTCTTT. Amino acids: CSAERGGLDTEAFF.

CDR3 in DNA: TGCAGTGCTAGAGGGGGGGTGTCCTATGAGCAGTTCTTC. This sequence encodes CSARGGVSYEQFF. This sequence joins TRBV20-1 and TRBJ2-1, with D tentatively TRBD2 (6 bases). V was pared by 1 base and J by 8 bases, with 12 bases between. The CDR3 runs 13 residues. CDR1 is DFQATT, CDR2 SNEGSKA, per germline (reference sequence).

This clonotype has more than one count but fewer than ten. The junction shows a germline mismatch at one end, possibly a read error. The V call is TRBV19, the J call TRBJ2-1; 10 nucleotides line up with TRBD2. The CDR3 has 13 residues. Germline lookup yields CDR1 LNHDA and CDR2 SQIVND (reference sequence). CDR3 sequence reads: CASSIGSSGSQFF. The CDR3 nucleotides read TGTGCCAGTAGCATAGGTTCTAGCGGGAGCCAGTTCTTC.

The V and J genes are TRBV7-6 and TRBJ2-3, with 13 positions matching TRBD2. Germline CDR1 reads SGHVS; CDR2 reads FNYEAQ. V shed 2 bases and J 1 base; nucleotides not matched to a gene: 3. The CDR3 loop spans 17 amino acids. CDR3 sequence: CASSLYTSGGGTDTQYF. The CDR3 nucleotides read TGTGCCAGCAGCTTATATACTAGCGGGGGGGGCACAGATACGCAGTATTTT.

In this sample, this clonotype turned up a few times. CDR3 sequence reads: CASSLQREAQTQYF. CDR3 nucleotides: TGTGCCAGCAGCTTACAGCGGGAGGCGCAGACCCAGTACTTC. The chain uses TRBV7-2 and TRBJ2-5, with 9 bases lining up with TRBD2. This CDR3 region has 14 residues. From germline, CDR1 is SGHTA and CDR2 FQGNSA. The junction had 4 bases not matched to a gene; V was cut back by 2 bases and J by 6 bases.

The V and J genes are TRBV12-5 and TRBJ2-5; 8 positions agree with TRBD2. The CDR3 spans 15 residues. Germline-derived CDR1 and CDR2 are LGHNT and FRNRAP. The junction had 8 bases not matched to a gene; V was cut back by 3 bases and J by 5 bases. The CDR3 DNA follows: TGTGCTAGTGGTTTCCTCCTTGGCGGGAGGGAGACCCAGTACTTC. It codes for CASGFLLGGRETQYF. Based on the CDR3 plus reference TRBV12-5 and TRBJ2-5, the full variable domain is DARVTQTPRHKVTEMGQEVTMRCQPILGHNTVFWYRQTMMQGLELLAYFRNRAPLDDSGMPKDRFSAEMPDATLATLKIQPSEPRDSAVYFCASGFLLGGRETQYFGPGTRLLVL.

This clonotype appeared a few times. V is TRBV7-9 and J is TRBJ2-2; TRBD2 matches 9 bases. V was clipped by 4 bases and J by 8 bases; unmatched bases: 8. Germline V lookup: CDR1 SEHNR, CDR2 FQNEAQ (reference sequence). CDR3 length: 15 residues. DNA for the CDR3: TGTGCCAGCAGCTCCTTAGCGGGAGTAATGGGGGAGCTGTTTTTT. It is translated as CASSSLAGVMGELFF.

The V and J genes are TRBV7-9 and TRBJ2-1, with a weak D call TRBD2 (7 bases). Germline-derived CDR1 and CDR2 are SEHNR and FQNEAQ (reference sequence). The V end was cut by 8 bases, the J end by 6 bases, with 8 bases between. The CDR3 is 11 residues long. The CDR3 sequence is CASRGANEQFF. CDR3 DNA: TGTGCCAGCCGGGGGGCCAATGAGCAGTTCTTC.